The subject of this entry is one T cell receptor (beta chain). Its antigen remains unknown. This entry is derived from a study of T cells expressing NK-cell markers. Looking at the study overall: The TCR beta repertoires originated in sorted CD3+CD56+NKG2C+, CD3+CD56+NKG2C- and CD3+CD56-NKG2C+ T cells.

Study results and limitations: These clonotypes additionally ranked first within the CD3+CD56-NKG2C+ fraction of four donors.

In generating TCR beta cDNA, 5'RACE template switching with UMIs was used. TCRdb reprocessed the 5' RACE reads and reports one entry per CDR3 protein, with no DNA. The table counts around 180,000 distinct CDR3 sequences; 20% lies in the top ten. The germline V gene has CDR1 LNHDA and CDR2 SQIVND (reference sequence). The CDR3 is made up of 15 amino acids. The source is a man aged 18-75 years in good health. The chain uses TRBV19 and TRBJ2-5; no DNA is available, so the TRBD1 call from TCRdb remains unchecked. Source material: blood T cells: a sorted CD56 or NKG2C T cell subset, CD4+ or CD8+ T cells, or bulk PBMC T cells (not recorded which). This chain's CDR3 is CASSSPWTETETQYF.